A selection of T cell receptor beta chains follows, all from one sample in a study of T cell responses to AZD1222 COVID-19 vaccine. The method was immunoSEQ multiplex PCR; TCRdb's version includes in-frame clones alone and lacks a portion of them. The table has 150,000 or so clones, more than 85% seen once. This specimen consisted of peripheral blood, obtained on day 0 of AZD1222 vaccination. The receptor source for this set is an adult in good health. The CDR3 runs from the conserved cysteine through the conserved F or W. A D gene is named only where the DNA matches it firmly. Clone size is shown for a subset of rows, as once, few, many or a class of expanded clone.

d_call: TRBD2
j_call: TRBJ2-3
clone_size: once
v_call: TRBV5-1
cdr3_nt: TGCGCCAGCAGCTTTAAACGGGAGGCAGATACGCAGTATTTT
cdr3_aa: CASSFKREADTQYF

d_call: .
j_call: TRBJ1-1
clone_size: .
v_call: TRBV2
cdr3_nt: TGTGCCAGCAGTGTACCGCGTACGGGACTCAGGAACACTGAAGCTTTCTTT
cdr3_aa: CASSVPRTGLRNTEAFF

d_call: .
j_call: TRBJ1-2
clone_size: few
v_call: TRBV14
cdr3_nt: TGTGCCAGCAGCCAAGATCTTTGGCTTGGTTTAAGCTATGGCTACACCTTC
cdr3_aa: CASSQDLWLGLSYGYTF

d_call: .
j_call: TRBJ2-4
clone_size: .
v_call: TRBV25-1
cdr3_nt: TGTGCCAGCAGTGAATCCGGACGACCCAACATTCAGTACTTC
cdr3_aa: CASSESGRPNIQYF

d_call: TRBD2
j_call: TRBJ2-7
clone_size: .
v_call: TRBV6-5
cdr3_nt: TGTGCCAGCACCCCCGGGGGGGCCGGGTACGAGCAGTACTTC
cdr3_aa: CASTPGGAGYEQYF

d_call: .
j_call: TRBJ2-1
clone_size: .
v_call: TRBV4-1
cdr3_nt: TGCGCCAGCAGCCAAGAAGTTCGTGGGAATGAGCAGTTCTTC
cdr3_aa: CASSQEVRGNEQFF

d_call: TRBD1
j_call: TRBJ2-7
clone_size: .
v_call: TRBV5-1
cdr3_nt: TGCGCCAGCAGCTATGACAGGGGCAGCTACGAGCAGTACTTC
cdr3_aa: CASSYDRGSYEQYF

d_call: .
j_call: TRBJ1-1
clone_size: .
v_call: TRBV6-5
cdr3_nt: TGTGCCAGCAGCGTGGTGGGGAACACTGAAGCTTTCTTT
cdr3_aa: CASSVVGNTEAFF

d_call: .
j_call: TRBJ1-1
clone_size: .
v_call: TRBV6-5
cdr3_nt: TGTGCCAGCAGGGGGGTTTATTGGACGGACACTGAAGCTTTCTTT
cdr3_aa: CASRGVYWTDTEAFF

d_call: TRBD2
j_call: TRBJ2-7
clone_size: .
v_call: TRBV9
cdr3_nt: TGTGCCAGCAGCGGGGGCACTAGCGGGTACTACGAGCAGTACTTC
cdr3_aa: CASSGGTSGYYEQYF

d_call: .
j_call: TRBJ1-6
clone_size: few
v_call: TRBV30
cdr3_nt: TGTGCCTGGACGGACGCGGGATCGATTAATTCACCCCTCCACTTT
cdr3_aa: CAWTDAGSINSPLHF

d_call: .
j_call: TRBJ1-6
clone_size: .
v_call: TRBV11-3
cdr3_nt: TGTGCCAGCAGCTTAGATCAGTCCGGGAGCTCCTATAATTCACCCCTCCACTTT
cdr3_aa: CASSLDQSGSSYNSPLHF

d_call: .
j_call: TRBJ2-7
clone_size: .
v_call: TRBV19
cdr3_nt: TGTGCCAGTAGTATCGGGCAGTTCTACGAGCAGTACTTC
cdr3_aa: CASSIGQFYEQYF

d_call: TRBD1
j_call: TRBJ1-1
clone_size: once
v_call: TRBV19
cdr3_nt: TGTGCCAGTAGCCTCCGGGACAGGGGGGCTGAAGCTTTCTTT
cdr3_aa: CASSLRDRGAEAFF

d_call: .
j_call: TRBJ2-1
clone_size: .
v_call: TRBV13
cdr3_nt: TGTGCCAGCAGCCTTAACGAAAATGAGCAGTTCTTC
cdr3_aa: CASSLNENEQFF

d_call: .
j_call: TRBJ2-5
clone_size: few
v_call: TRBV11-2
cdr3_nt: TGTGCCAGCAGCTTCGGACAGCGCCAAGAGACCCAGTACTTC
cdr3_aa: CASSFGQRQETQYF

d_call: .
j_call: TRBJ1-2
clone_size: .
v_call: TRBV6-6
cdr3_nt: TGTGCCAGCAGCCCAGGGAGGGGATATGGCTACACCTTC
cdr3_aa: CASSPGRGYGYTF

d_call: TRBD2
j_call: TRBJ2-5
clone_size: .
v_call: TRBV5-4
cdr3_nt: TGTGCCAGCAGCCCCCGACTAGCGGGGGGGCAAGAGACCCAGTACTTC
cdr3_aa: CASSPRLAGGQETQYF

d_call: TRBD1
j_call: TRBJ1-1
clone_size: .
v_call: TRBV19
cdr3_nt: TGTGCCAGTAGTACCCAGGGGGGGAACACTGAAGCTTTCTTT
cdr3_aa: CASSTQGGNTEAFF

d_call: .
j_call: TRBJ1-4
clone_size: .
v_call: TRBV5-1
cdr3_nt: TGCGCCAGCAGCTTGGGTGCTGCAACTAATGAAAAACTGTTTTTT
cdr3_aa: CASSLGAATNEKLFF